Sequencing of this T cell receptor (beta chain) was carried out in a study of PD-1 blockade in classical Hodgkin lymphoma. Assay: immunoSEQ multiplex PCR; the TCRdb copy retains only in-frame clones and omits some. Of 9,900 or so clones in the sample, about three quarters were seen once. Relapse after autologous stem cell transplantation occurred in every patient, and brentuximab vedotin exposure varied. The germline CDR1 and CDR2 sequences are SGHRS and YFSETQ. With 0 bases removed from V and 6 bases from J, the gap between germline ends came to 11 bases. This CDR3 contains 14 residues. Sequences were derived from peripheral blood mononuclear cells (PBMCs), sampled at baseline. V is TRBV5-1 and J is TRBJ2-3; D is possibly TRBD2 (5 bases). The receptor was derived from a human donor with classical Hodgkin lymphoma. Here the CDR3 reads CASSLGTFPDTQYF. CDR3 bases: TGCGCCAGCAGCTTGGGGACTTTCCCCGATACGCAGTATTTT.